This T cell receptor beta chain is from a study of T cell responses to AZD1222 COVID-19 vaccine. The CDR3 spans 20 residues. Trimming cost V 1 base and J 4 bases; bases outside gene matches: 17. CDR1 is MDHEN and CDR2 is SYDVKM in the germline V gene. TCRdb's table, derived via immunoSEQ multiplex PCR, lists solely in-frame clones and lacks some. This table has approximately 150,000 clones, nearly 95% appearing once. The rearrangement links TRBV28 to TRBJ2-1; 9 bases are shared with TRBD2. The specimen was peripheral blood, collected on day 0 of AZD1222 vaccination. This sequence originates from an adult in good health. CDR3 in DNA: TGTGCCAGCAGTTTATATTGGGTAGCTAGCGGGAATGGGGGATACAATGAGCAGTTCTTC. Translated: CASSLYWVASGNGGYNEQFF.